This entry features one TCR beta chain sequence. Its cognate antigen has yet to be identified. Base quality data are lacking; no much larger clone is found one base away. TCRbeta CDR3 regions were amplified from genomic DNA by means of the immunoSEQ Assay, a bias-controlled multiplex PCR. Regarding the original processing steps: Nucleated cell counts per sample were estimated from amplification of reference gene primers within the assay. To quantify the absolute abundance of each unique TCRbeta CDR3 rearrangement, sequence reads were collapsed and filtered. For each sample, productive Simpson clonality was calculated by taking the square root of Simpson's diversity index across productive rearrangements. TCRdb retrieved this table from immuneACCESS and kept in-frame rearrangements only. Not all clones are present; in checked studies, unresolved V genes account for under half, and no reason is known for the remainder. V, J and clone size reflect that table, while D and trimming were determined from the DNA. For this sample the table gives some 320,000 clones, of which roughly 85% were detected only once. The ten most abundant clones make up under 2% of the sample.

In the prospective study, participants were about 18 to 89 years old, resided in approximately 22 geographic areas of the United States, and were enrolled through a virtual design. In the prospective study, cohorts were assigned on the basis of participant-reported clinical history obtained from a screening survey and a study questionnaire. Exposed participants had been in contact, within 2 weeks of entering the study, with a person who had a PCR-confirmed or clinician-diagnosed case of COVID-19. Mobile phlebotomists in the prospective study collected whole blood, serum and a nasopharyngeal or oropharyngeal swab from every participant. Participants in the prospective study had the option to provide additional blood draws and questionnaires over a roughly 2-month period. Blood samples from the prospective study were shipped frozen or at room temperature prior to DNA extraction. The record originates from a study of blood T cell repertoires in COVID-19 (dated by TCRdb to the early 2020s). Regarding the complete study: The collaborator samples originated in the United States, Italy and Spain and spanned the acute and convalescent phases of COVID-19. Samples were obtained from the ongoing ImmuneRACE study (first 160 participants) and from about 1,300 subjects provided by 6 global collaborators. The prospective study material was composed of cDNA or gDNA derived from T cells, B-cell-depleted T cells, or PBMCs. Sample metadata almost always included a de-identified subject ID, COVID-19 status, age in years and sex. The dataset comprised deeply sampled blood TCRbeta repertoires from subjects exposed to, actively infected with, or recovered from COVID-19. Where HLA class I and class II types were available, the types were taken from metadata supplied by the sample provider, not from assay-based typing. A freely available public database, intended as a resource for researchers studying the immune response to SARS-CoV-2, is where the repertoires were released.

Results and caveats for the whole study, not just this receptor: The quantity of clinical and demographic metadata differed by source and by participant and was supplied without curation.

The clonotype was recovered from a woman in her twenties or thirties who had been exposed to COVID-19. Input material: PBMCs or T cells enriched from blood (not recorded which).

The nucleotide sequence reads TGTGCCAGCAGCCCCAAGGACAGGGGAGAAACCGGGGAGCTGTTTTTT. It encodes CASSPKDRGETGELFF. The rearrangement joined TRBV7-3 to TRBJ2-2, with 9 junctional bases fitting TRBD1. The CDR3 has 16 amino acids, counting the end cysteine and phenylalanine. This entry keeps only the CDR3 DNA: 48 bases, framed from base 1. Trimmed from V: 5 bases; trimmed from J: 5 bases; junction bases lacking a gene match: 9. From a lookup of the germline V gene, CDR1 and CDR2 are SGHTA and FQGTGA.